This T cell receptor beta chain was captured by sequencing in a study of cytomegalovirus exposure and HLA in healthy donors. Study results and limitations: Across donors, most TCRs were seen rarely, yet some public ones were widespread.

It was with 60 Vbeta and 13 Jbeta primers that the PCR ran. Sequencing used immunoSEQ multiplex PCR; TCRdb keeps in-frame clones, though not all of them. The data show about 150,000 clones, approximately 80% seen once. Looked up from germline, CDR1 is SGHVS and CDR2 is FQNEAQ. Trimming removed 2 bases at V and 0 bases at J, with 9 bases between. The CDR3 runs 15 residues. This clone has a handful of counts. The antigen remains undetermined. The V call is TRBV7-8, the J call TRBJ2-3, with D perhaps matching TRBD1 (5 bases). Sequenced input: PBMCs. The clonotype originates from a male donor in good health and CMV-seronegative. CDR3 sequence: CASSLRQPSTDTQYF. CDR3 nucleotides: TGTGCCAGCAGCTTAAGACAGCCTAGCACAGATACGCAGTATTTT. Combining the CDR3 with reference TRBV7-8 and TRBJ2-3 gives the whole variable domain GAGVSQSPRYKVAKRGQDVALRCDPISGHVSLFWYQQALGQGPEFLTYFQNEAQLDKSGLPSDRFFAERPEGSVSTLKIQRTQQEDSAVYLCASSLRQPSTDTQYFGPGTRLTVL.